A selection of T cell receptor beta chains follows, all from one sample in a study of OX40 agonist ivuxolimab in advanced cancers. Some clones are missing from TCRdb's copy, which holds only in-frame ones; the method was immunoSEQ multiplex PCR. The sample holds about 58,000 clones; around 90% are singletons and the top ten take over 3%. The starting material was CD4+ or CD8+ T cells sorted from blood, obtained in a trial of the OX40 agonist ivuxolimab. The receptor set was obtained from an adult with an advanced solid tumor such as melanoma, head and neck, liver or kidney cancer. The CDR3 runs from the conserved cysteine through the conserved F or W.

TRBJ1-2 | TRBV19 | CASSPRDRNGYTF
TRBJ1-5 | TRBV5-6 | CASSFPGRPNSNQPQHF
TRBJ2-2 | TRBV28 | CASRGTSRNTGELFF
TRBJ2-2 | TRBV2 | CASSEGGGGTGELFF
TRBJ2-7 | TRBV11-1 | CASSFSGQAPYEQYF
TRBJ2-7 | TRBV28 | CASSGHQTYEQYF
TRBJ1-4 | TRBV10-3 | CAISEGDEKLFF
TRBJ2-7 | TRBV5-1 | CASSSAGQGRGEQYF
TRBJ2-3 | TRBV29-1 | CSVEAQRQYF
TRBJ1-4 | TRBV4-2 | CASSQQSNEKLFF
TRBJ1-1 | TRBV6-1 | CASSEPIYGTGNTEAFF
TRBJ2-1 | TRBV30 | CAWSKREMGNEQFF
TRBJ2-3 | TRBV4-3 | CASSRVGSGNTDTQYF
TRBJ1-3 | TRBV6-6 | CASSYQGSGNTIYF
TRBJ2-7 | TRBV18 | CASSPPSQLSYEQYF
TRBJ2-1 | TRBV6-1 | CASSEESGSRNEQFF
TRBJ1-2 | TRBV28 | CASSLSGPMGGYTF